These T cell receptor beta chains were read from a single sample in a study of blood T cell repertoires in COVID-19. Clones were sequenced by immunoSEQ multiplex PCR, and TCRdb holds only the in-frame ones, with some missing. The sample contains some 240,000 clones, approximately 83% of which appear only once. The specimen sequenced was PBMCs or T cells enriched from blood (not recorded which). Receptors were obtained from a man aged 45-65 years who had recovered from COVID-19. The CDR3 runs from the conserved cysteine through the conserved F or W. The D gene is left open where the match is weak. Not every row has a clone size; where given, it reads once, few, many or a size class.

D: -
J: TRBJ1-6
V: TRBV7-2
size: -
CDR3: CASSLGSTGGQRNSPLHF
DNA: TGTGCAAGCAGCTTAGGGTCTACGGGGGGGCAACGTAATTCACCCCTCCACTTT

D: TRBD1
J: TRBJ2-7
V: TRBV18
size: -
CDR3: CASSQNGQGASYEQYF
DNA: TGTGCCAGCTCACAAAACGGGCAGGGGGCCTCCTACGAGCAGTACTTC

D: TRBD1
J: TRBJ1-2
V: TRBV2
size: -
CDR3: CASRGTDRVYGYTF
DNA: TGTGCCAGCAGAGGGACAGACAGGGTCTATGGCTACACCTTC

D: -
J: TRBJ2-7
V: TRBV9
size: -
CDR3: CASSHNIALPSYEQYF
DNA: TGTGCCAGCAGCCATAACATTGCTCTTCCTAGCTACGAGCAGTACTTC

D: TRBD1
J: TRBJ2-1
V: TRBV19
size: -
CDR3: CASRTGPEQFF
DNA: TGTGCCAGCAGGACAGGACCGGAGCAGTTCTTC

D: TRBD2
J: TRBJ2-7
V: TRBV4-2
size: -
CDR3: CASSQEGSGGYEQYF
DNA: TGTGCCAGCAGCCAAGAGGGTAGCGGGGGTTACGAGCAGTACTTC

D: -
J: TRBJ2-5
V: TRBV6-1
size: once
CDR3: CASSVSTTGRQETQYF
DNA: TGTGCCAGCAGTGTGAGCACTACCGGTAGACAAGAGACCCAGTACTTC

D: TRBD2
J: TRBJ2-7
V: TRBV7-9
size: many
CDR3: CASSRTSGTYEQYF
DNA: TGTGCCAGCAGCCGGACTAGCGGAACTTACGAGCAGTACTTC

D: -
J: TRBJ1-5
V: TRBV6-1
size: once
CDR3: CASSEIDNQPQHF
DNA: TGTGCCAGCAGTGAAATAGATAATCAGCCCCAGCATTTT

D: TRBD1
J: TRBJ2-1
V: TRBV27
size: -
CDR3: CASSLDRSGTGVLHNEQFF
DNA: TGTGCCAGCAGCTTGGACCGATCCGGGACAGGGGTCCTTCACAATGAGCAGTTCTTC

D: TRBD1
J: TRBJ2-5
V: TRBV19
size: -
CDR3: CASSIGIGQGRETQYF
DNA: TGTGCCAGTAGTATTGGGATCGGACAGGGCCGGGAGACCCAGTACTTC

D: -
J: TRBJ2-1
V: TRBV4-1
size: -
CDR3: CASSQESSSRIHEQFF
DNA: TGCGCCAGCAGCCAAGAGTCGTCGAGTCGTATCCATGAGCAGTTCTTC

D: -
J: TRBJ2-3
V: TRBV7-2
size: once
CDR3: CATDVARTDTQYF
DNA: TGTGCCACGGACGTAGCGAGGACAGATACGCAGTATTTT

D: -
J: TRBJ1-2
V: TRBV4-3
size: -
CDR3: CASSQELVANYGYTF
DNA: TGCGCCAGCAGCCAAGAACTGGTCGCTAACTATGGCTACACCTTC

D: -
J: TRBJ2-1
V: TRBV5-6
size: -
CDR3: CASSPVNNEQFF
DNA: TGTGCCAGCAGCCCCGTAAACAATGAGCAGTTCTTC

D: TRBD1
J: TRBJ2-1
V: TRBV3-1/TRBV3-2
size: -
CDR3: CASSLYIPGTGSYNEQFF
DNA: TGTGCCAGCAGCCTCTACATCCCCGGGACAGGGTCTTACAATGAGCAGTTCTTC

D: TRBD2
J: TRBJ2-1
V: TRBV7-2
size: -
CDR3: CASSLAGLAGVEQFF
DNA: TGTGCCAGCAGCTTGGCGGGACTAGCGGGAGTTGAGCAGTTCTTC

D: -
J: TRBJ2-7
V: TRBV10-3
size: few
CDR3: CAIAGSYEQYF
DNA: TGTGCCATCGCAGGTTCCTACGAGCAGTACTTC

D: -
J: TRBJ1-5
V: TRBV29-1
size: -
CDR3: CSVGLQEGQPQHF
DNA: TGCAGCGTTGGGCTACAGGAAGGTCAGCCCCAGCATTTT

D: TRBD2
J: TRBJ2-7
V: TRBV6-5
size: -
CDR3: CASSPSGRASYEQYF
DNA: TGTGCCAGCAGTCCAAGCGGGAGGGCCTCCTACGAGCAGTACTTC

D: -
J: TRBJ2-3
V: TRBV19
size: -
CDR3: CASSIGDWLATDTQYF
DNA: TGTGCCAGTAGTATAGGCGACTGGCTTGCCACAGATACGCAGTATTTT

D: TRBD1
J: TRBJ2-1
V: TRBV6-6
size: few
CDR3: CASSRGTGDWLAGYNEQFF
DNA: TGTGCCAGCAGCCGAGGGACAGGGGATTGGCTAGCGGGTTACAATGAGCAGTTCTTC

D: TRBD1
J: TRBJ1-6
V: TRBV18
size: -
CDR3: CASSLGQGGNSPLHF
DNA: TGTGCCAGCTCATTAGGACAGGGAGGAAATTCACCCCTCCACTTT

D: -
J: TRBJ1-4
V: TRBV19
size: -
CDR3: CASKEQGVSEKLFF
DNA: TGTGCCAGTAAGGAACAGGGAGTTTCTGAAAAACTGTTTTTT

D: TRBD2
J: TRBJ2-3
V: TRBV5-1
size: -
CDR3: CASSLRSGLAGAPTDTQYF
DNA: TGCGCCAGCAGCTTGCGGTCGGGACTAGCGGGGGCCCCCACAGATACGCAGTATTTT

D: TRBD1
J: TRBJ1-5
V: TRBV5-6
size: -
CDR3: CASSLGYTGVQPQHF
DNA: TGTGCCAGCAGCTTGGGTTATACAGGGGTTCAGCCCCAGCATTTT

D: TRBD1
J: TRBJ1-2
V: TRBV15
size: -
CDR3: CATSSRQGPTYGYTF
DNA: TGTGCCACCAGCAGCCGACAGGGGCCAACTTATGGCTACACCTTC

D: -
J: TRBJ1-2
V: TRBV9
size: -
CDR3: CASSVVGADGYTF
DNA: TGTGCCAGCAGCGTAGTTGGGGCCGATGGCTACACCTTC

D: -
J: TRBJ1-4
V: TRBV27
size: -
CDR3: CASSLWQGRGELFF
DNA: TGTGCCAGCAGTTTGTGGCAGGGTCGAGGAGAACTGTTTTTT

D: -
J: TRBJ2-2
V: TRBV19
size: -
CDR3: CASSEVNTGELFF
DNA: TGTGCCAGTAGCGAGGTGAACACCGGGGAGCTGTTTTTT

D: TRBD2
J: TRBJ2-2
V: TRBV5-1
size: -
CDR3: CASSLAAGGPANTGELFF
DNA: TGCGCCAGCAGCTTGGCAGCGGGAGGGCCCGCGAACACCGGGGAGCTGTTTTTT

D: TRBD1
J: TRBJ1-1
V: TRBV30
size: -
CDR3: CACPTGTGGEGEAFF
DNA: TGTGCCTGCCCAACCGGGACAGGGGGAGAGGGTGAAGCTTTCTTT

D: TRBD2
J: TRBJ2-3
V: TRBV7-2
size: few
CDR3: CASSPGGGPTDTQYF
DNA: TGTGCCAGCAGTCCGGGGGGGGGACCCACAGATACGCAGTATTTT

D: -
J: TRBJ2-7
V: TRBV28
size: -
CDR3: CASSFALSYAVDSEYEQYF
DNA: TGTGCCAGCAGTTTCGCTCTTAGCTATGCGGTTGACAGCGAGTACGAGCAGTACTTC

D: -
J: TRBJ2-5
V: TRBV4-1
size: few
CDR3: CASSQGYVRGETQYF
DNA: TGCGCCAGCAGCCAAGGATATGTCAGGGGAGAGACCCAGTACTTC

D: -
J: TRBJ1-1
V: TRBV7-6
size: -
CDR3: CASSPARITEAFF
DNA: TGTGCCAGCAGCCCTGCGAGGATCACTGAAGCTTTCTTT

D: -
J: TRBJ2-3
V: TRBV28
size: -
CDR3: CASSQRLTGTDTQYF
DNA: TGTGCCAGCAGCCAACGCCTGACAGGCACAGATACGCAGTATTTT

D: -
J: TRBJ2-2
V: TRBV12-5
size: -
CDR3: CASGRRGGANTGELFF
DNA: TGTGCTAGTGGCCGGAGGGGGGGGGCGAACACCGGGGAGCTGTTTTTT

D: TRBD1
J: TRBJ1-4
V: TRBV20-1
size: -
CDR3: CSASAGTGAEKLFF
DNA: TGCAGTGCTAGTGCCGGGACAGGGGCTGAAAAACTGTTTTTT

D: -
J: TRBJ2-7
V: TRBV29-1
size: -
CDR3: CSVATDFSYEQYF
DNA: TGCAGCGTTGCTACGGACTTCTCCTACGAGCAGTACTTC

D: TRBD1
J: TRBJ1-5
V: TRBV2
size: -
CDR3: CASSPGTGFGRPQHF
DNA: TGTGCCAGCAGCCCCGGGACAGGGTTTGGGAGGCCCCAGCATTTT

D: TRBD1
J: TRBJ2-2
V: TRBV5-5
size: -
CDR3: CASSVGTGTGELFF
DNA: TGTGCCAGCAGCGTCGGGACAGGCACCGGGGAGCTGTTTTTT

D: TRBD1
J: TRBJ1-2
V: TRBV28
size: -
CDR3: CASSFSAGGIYGYTF
DNA: TGTGCCAGCAGTTTTTCAGCAGGGGGCATCTATGGCTACACCTTC

D: TRBD2
J: TRBJ2-7
V: TRBV2
size: -
CDR3: CAIPWTSGGRGEQYF
DNA: TGTGCCATTCCCTGGACTAGCGGGGGCCGGGGGGAGCAGTACTTC

D: -
J: TRBJ2-7
V: TRBV7-2
size: once
CDR3: CASSLKKEAAYEQYF
DNA: TGTGCCAGCAGCTTAAAGAAGGAAGCGGCATACGAGCAGTACTTC

D: TRBD1
J: TRBJ1-1
V: TRBV9
size: -
CDR3: CASSVGGQDTEAFF
DNA: TGTGCCAGCAGCGTAGGAGGACAGGACACTGAAGCTTTCTTT

D: -
J: TRBJ1-5
V: TRBV7-9
size: -
CDR3: CASQLGADQPQHF
DNA: TGTGCCAGCCAGCTTGGGGCTGATCAGCCCCAGCATTTT

D: -
J: TRBJ2-3
V: TRBV10-3
size: -
CDR3: CAISPGLTTDTQYF
DNA: TGTGCCATCAGCCCGGGGTTAACCACAGATACGCAGTATTTT

D: -
J: TRBJ1-2
V: TRBV6-4
size: -
CDR3: CASSRGASYGYTF
DNA: TGTGCCAGCAGTCGGGGGGCGAGCTATGGCTACACCTTC

D: TRBD2
J: TRBJ2-5
V: TRBV5-1
size: -
CDR3: CASSLGLAAETQYF
DNA: TGCGCCAGCAGCTTGGGACTAGCGGCCGAGACCCAGTACTTC

D: -
J: TRBJ2-7
V: TRBV2
size: -
CDR3: CASSELAYEQYF
DNA: TGTGCCAGCAGCGAACTAGCCTACGAGCAGTACTTC

D: TRBD1
J: TRBJ2-4
V: TRBV11-2
size: -
CDR3: CASNRGAKNIQYF
DNA: TGTGCCAGCAACAGGGGCGCCAAAAACATTCAGTACTTC

D: -
J: TRBJ2-1
V: TRBV5-8
size: -
CDR3: CASTLSDRLAYNEQFF
DNA: TGTGCCAGCACCCTCTCCGATAGACTAGCCTACAATGAGCAGTTCTTC